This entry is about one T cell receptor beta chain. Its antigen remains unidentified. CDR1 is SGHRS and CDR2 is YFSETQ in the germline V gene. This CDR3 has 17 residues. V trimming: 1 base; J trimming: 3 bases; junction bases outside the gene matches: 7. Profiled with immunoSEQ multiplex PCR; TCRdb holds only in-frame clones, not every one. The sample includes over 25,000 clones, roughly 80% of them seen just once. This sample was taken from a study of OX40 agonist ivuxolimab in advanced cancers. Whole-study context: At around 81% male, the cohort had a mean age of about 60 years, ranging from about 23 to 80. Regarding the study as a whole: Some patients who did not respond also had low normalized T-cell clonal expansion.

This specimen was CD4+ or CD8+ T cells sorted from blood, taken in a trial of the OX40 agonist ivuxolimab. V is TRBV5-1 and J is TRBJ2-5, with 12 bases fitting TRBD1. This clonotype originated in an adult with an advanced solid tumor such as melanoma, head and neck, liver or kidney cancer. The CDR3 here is CASSLMWDRGLEETQYF. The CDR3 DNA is TGCGCCAGCAGCTTGATGTGGGACAGGGGGCTTGAAGAGACCCAGTACTTC.